This TCR beta chain originates from a study of tumor and adjacent non-tumor tissue in lung cancer. RNA was extracted from bulk tissue without any cell sorting. The library came from three nested PCR rounds adapted from ARM-PCR protocols. Each CDR3 protein is one row after TCRdb ran MiXCR on the multiplex PCR reads. The sample includes fewer than 150,000 distinct CDR3 sequences, approximately 70% of them seen just once. Trimming removed 10 bases from V and 9 bases from J, with 18 bases in between. Germline V lookup: CDR1 LGHNT, CDR2 FRNRAP. The CDR3 contains 12 residues. The rearrangement links TRBV12-5 to TRBJ1-1; D is possibly TRBD1 (6 bases). This sequence was found in a man in his 60s with small cell lung cancer. The sequencing input was lung tumor tissue. The CDR3 bases are TGTGCTAACGGTTTGGGGGGGCGACAAGCTTTCTTT. Amino acids: CANGLGGRQAFF. The full variable domain, its missing parts supplied by reference TRBV12-5 and TRBJ1-1, is DARVTQTPRHKVTEMGQEVTMRCQPILGHNTVFWYRQTMMQGLELLAYFRNRAPLDDSGMPKDRFSAEMPDATLATLKIQPSEPRDSAVYFCANGLGGRQAFFGQGTRLTVV.